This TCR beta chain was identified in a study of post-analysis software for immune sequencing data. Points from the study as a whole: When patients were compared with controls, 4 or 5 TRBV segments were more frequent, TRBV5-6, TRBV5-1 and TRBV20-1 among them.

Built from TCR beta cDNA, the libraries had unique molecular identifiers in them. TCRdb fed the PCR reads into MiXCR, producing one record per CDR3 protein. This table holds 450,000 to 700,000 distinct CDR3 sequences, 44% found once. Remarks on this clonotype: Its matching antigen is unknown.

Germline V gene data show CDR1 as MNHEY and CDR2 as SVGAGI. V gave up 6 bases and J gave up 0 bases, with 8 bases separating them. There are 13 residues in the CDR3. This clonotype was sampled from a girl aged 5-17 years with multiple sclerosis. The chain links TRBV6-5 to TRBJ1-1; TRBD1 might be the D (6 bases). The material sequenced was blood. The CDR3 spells CASRRGLNTEAFF. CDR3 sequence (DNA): TGTGCCAGCAGGCGGGGGCTGAACACTGAAGCTTTCTTT.